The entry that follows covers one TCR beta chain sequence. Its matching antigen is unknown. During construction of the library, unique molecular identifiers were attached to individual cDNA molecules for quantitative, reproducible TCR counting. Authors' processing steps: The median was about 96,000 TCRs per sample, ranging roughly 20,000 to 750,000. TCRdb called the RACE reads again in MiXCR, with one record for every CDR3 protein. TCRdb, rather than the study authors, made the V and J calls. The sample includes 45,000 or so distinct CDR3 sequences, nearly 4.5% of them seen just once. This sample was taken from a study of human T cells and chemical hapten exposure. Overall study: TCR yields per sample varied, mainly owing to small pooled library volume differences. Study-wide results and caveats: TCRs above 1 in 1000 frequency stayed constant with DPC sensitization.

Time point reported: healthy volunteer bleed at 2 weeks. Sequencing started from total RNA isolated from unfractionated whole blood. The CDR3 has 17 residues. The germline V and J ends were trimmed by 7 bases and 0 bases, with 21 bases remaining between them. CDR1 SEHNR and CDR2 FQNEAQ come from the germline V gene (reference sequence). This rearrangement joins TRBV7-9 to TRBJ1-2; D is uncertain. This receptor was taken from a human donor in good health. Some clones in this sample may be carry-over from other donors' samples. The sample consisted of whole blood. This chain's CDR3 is CASTSPWAAGPNYGYTF. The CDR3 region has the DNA TGTGCCAGCACATCCCCCTGGGCGGCAGGACCTAACTATGGCTACACCTTC.